These 26 T cell receptor beta chains share one sample of origin, sequenced in a study of blood T cell repertoires in COVID-19 (dated by TCRdb to the early 2020s). Library preparation was by the immunoSEQ multiplex PCR assay. TCRdb carries this immuneACCESS record with in-frame sequences only. Its versions omit some clonotypes, under half of them owing to an unresolved V gene in the studies checked, with the rest unexplained. The sample contains about 370,000 clones, around 87% of them found a single time. The ten top clones hold more than 9% of the sample. Sequencing was performed on peripheral blood. These receptors were obtained from a woman aged 30 to 39 with COVID-19, enrolled during active disease.

This chain uses TRBV30 with TRBJ2-2; maybe TRBD1 (5 bases). The V and J ends lost 1 base and 0 bases respectively, with 21 bases between them. The CDR3 consists of 19 residues. The germline gives CDR1 GTSNPN, CDR2 SVGIG (reference sequence). The CDR3 here is CAWSDPFDRPNANTGELFF. Here the CDR3 DNA reads TGTGCCTGGAGTGATCCCTTTGACAGACCAAACGCGAACACCGGGGAGCTGTTTTTT.

This clone was recorded only once. V and J are TRBV6-5 and TRBJ2-7, with TRBD1 identical over 10 bases. The J segment lost 7 bases and the V segment lost 0 bases, leaving 6 bases of the junction unmatched. CDR3 length: 15 residues. The germline V gene has CDR1 MNHEY and CDR2 SVGAGI. The CDR3 DNA follows: TGTGCCAGCAGTTACTCACGACAGGGGGCGCTTGAGCAGTACTTC. Translating gives CASSYSRQGALEQYF.

The chain recombines TRBV5-1 with TRBJ2-5, with D maybe TRBD1 (5 bases). Between the trimmed V and J ends, which lost 5 bases and 2 bases, there was a span of 13 bases. The CDR3 is 14 amino acids. Germline V CDR1 and CDR2: SGHRS, YFSETQ. The CDR3 DNA reads as TGCGCCAGCAGGTCCGGACACCGTCAAGAGACCCAGTACTTC. Its translation is CASRSGHRQETQYF.

This rearrangement joins TRBV5-1 to TRBJ2-7; no reliable D call. Trimming stripped 0 bases from V and 4 bases from J, with 11 bases between. The CDR3 length is 14 residues. From germline, CDR1 is SGHRS and CDR2 YFSETQ. CDR3 bases: TGCGCCAGCAGCTTGGCAGGATTTTCTTACGAGCAGTACTTC. As protein: CASSLAGFSYEQYF.

This sequence joins TRBV7-9 and TRBJ2-5, with 10 bases lining up with TRBD2. The CDR3 covers 15 residues. V trimming: 2 bases; J trimming: 2 bases; junction bases outside the gene matches: 2. The germline V gene has CDR1 SEHNR and CDR2 FQNEAQ (reference sequence). The CDR3 sequence: CASSLLAGVQETQYF. The CDR3 DNA is TGTGCCAGCAGCTTACTAGCGGGAGTTCAAGAGACCCAGTACTTC.

This chain links TRBV20-1 with TRBJ2-5; 10 bases map to TRBD1. V was pared by 3 bases and J by 2 bases, with 15 bases of the junction left unmatched. The CDR3 has 18 residues. The germline gives CDR1 DFQATT, CDR2 SNEGSKA (reference sequence). This CDR3 is CSASPWDRGWWGQETQYF. The CDR3 nucleotides read TGCAGTGCTAGTCCCTGGGACAGGGGCTGGTGGGGGCAAGAGACCCAGTACTTC.

A few counts support this clone. This chain links TRBV5-5 with TRBJ2-7; D gene unclear. Between the trimmed V and J ends, which lost 4 bases and 4 bases, there was a span of 12 bases. CDR1 is SGHKS and CDR2 is YYEKEE in the germline V gene (reference sequence). The CDR3 loop spans 13 amino acids. CDR3 sequence (DNA): TGTGCCAGCAGCAGATCGACTGCATACGAGCAGTACTTC. Translating it yields CASSRSTAYEQYF.

Only one count was recorded for this clone. V usage is TRBV7-6 and J usage is TRBJ2-1; 13 bases agree with TRBD2. With 0 bases clipped from V and 2 bases from J, the junction kept 10 bases outside the gene matches. The CDR3 is 20 residues long. The germline CDR1 and CDR2 sequences are SGHVS and FNYEAQ. CDR3 in amino acids: CASSLASGLAGDGAYNEQFF. The CDR3 DNA follows: TGTGCCAGCAGCTTAGCGTCAGGACTAGCGGGAGATGGGGCCTACAATGAGCAGTTCTTC.

The V and J genes are TRBV3-1 (or the pseudogene TRBV3-2) and TRBJ2-2; D is possibly TRBD2 (6 bases). The CDR3 consists of 15 residues. Germline V gene data show CDR1 as LGHDT and CDR2 as YNNKEL (reference sequence). V was clipped by 6 bases and J by 0 bases, with 11 bases between them. The CDR3 spells CASSSWDSNTGELFF. The CDR3 DNA is TGTGCCAGCAGTAGCTGGGACTCGAACACCGGGGAGCTGTTTTTT.

The chain recombines TRBV20-1 with TRBJ1-1; D ambiguous. V dropped 5 bases and J dropped 10 bases, with 14 bases sitting between them. Germline lookup yields CDR1 DFQATT and CDR2 SNEGSKA (reference sequence). The CDR3 has 11 amino acids. This chain's CDR3 is CSAGGWGRAFF. In DNA form, the CDR3 reads TGCAGTGCTGGCGGGTGGGGTCGAGCTTTCTTT.

The rearrangement links TRBV28 to TRBJ1-5; D might be TRBD1 (5 bases). The CDR3 has 15 amino acids. Per the germline V gene, CDR1 is MDHEN and CDR2 is SYDVKM. V was pared by 5 bases and J by 2 bases, with 13 bases between. In nucleotides, the CDR3 is TGTGCCAGCAGTCCCACAGGAGAAGGCAATCAGCCCCAGCATTTT. Translated, it gives CASSPTGEGNQPQHF.

This chain uses TRBV30 with TRBJ2-7; D is perhaps TRBD2 (6 bases). The CDR3 is 13 residues long. CDR1 is GTSNPN and CDR2 is SVGIG in the germline V gene (reference sequence). The ends were cut back, 3 bases at V and 1 base at J, with 10 bases in the middle. DNA for the CDR3: TGTGCCTGGAGCCCCGGGGGATCCTACGAGCAGTACTTC. Its protein is CAWSPGGSYEQYF. Full variable domain (remainder filled in from reference TRBV30 and TRBJ2-7): SQTIHQWPATLVQPVGSPLSLECTVEGTSNPNLYWYRQAAGRGLQLLFYSVGIGQISSEVPQNLSASRPQDRQFILSSKKLLLSDSGFYLCAWSPGGSYEQYFGPGTRLTVT.

The rearrangement uses TRBV4-2 and TRBJ2-1, with a possible D match to TRBD2 (5 bases). The CDR3 extends over 15 amino acids. Trimming took 4 bases from V and 0 from J, leaving 10 bases between them. Per germline, CDR1 LGHNA and CDR2 YNFKEQ. This CDR3 is CASSRQRSSYNEQFF. Written as DNA, the CDR3 is TGTGCCAGCAGCCGCCAGCGGAGCTCCTACAATGAGCAGTTCTTC.

J is TRBJ2-7 and V is TRBV5-6; TRBD2 is a possible D gene (5 bases). V shed 1 base and J shed 7 bases, with 9 bases lying between them. In germline, CDR1 is SGHDT, CDR2 YYEEEE. The CDR3 extends over 12 amino acids. CDR3: CASSLIPGEQYF. The CDR3 DNA sequence: TGTGCCAGCAGCTTGATCCCGGGGGAGCAGTACTTC.

The gene calls are TRBV7-9 and TRBJ2-3; D is perhaps TRBD1 (6 bases). V lost 4 bases to trimming and J lost 2 bases, with 16 bases between them. The CDR3 is 16 amino acids. CDR1 is SEHNR and CDR2 is FQNEAQ in the germline V gene (reference sequence). The CDR3 region has the DNA TGTGCCAGCAGCTCAGGGGTAGGGGCCCCCACAGATACGCAGTATTTT. As protein: CASSSGVGAPTDTQYF.

The genes are TRBV19 and TRBJ2-1; 8 positions agree with TRBD2. Germline V gene data show CDR1 as LNHDA and CDR2 as SQIVND (reference sequence). The CDR3 sequence is 15 residues long. The ends lost 2 bases at V and 7 bases at J; junction bases unmatched: 7. The CDR3 bases are TGTGCCAGTAGTATAAGCGGGGCTAGCGGGAATGAGCAGTTCTTC. This encodes CASSISGASGNEQFF.

This chain uses TRBV24-1 with TRBJ2-5, with D possibly matching TRBD2 (5 bases). Per the germline V gene, CDR1 is KGHDR and CDR2 is SFDVKD. The CDR3 spans 17 residues. Trimming stripped 5 bases from V and 5 bases from J, with 23 bases between. This chain's CDR3 is CATSARPGLSGSETQYF. CDR3 DNA: TGTGCCACCAGTGCCCGTCCCGGACTGTCGGGCTCGGAGACCCAGTACTTC.

This clone was picked up one time. The chain employs TRBV4-3 and TRBJ2-3; 12 nucleotides match TRBD2. CDR1 is LGHNA, CDR2 YSLEER, per germline. V lost 2 bases and J lost 7; bases outside the gene matches: 7. The CDR3 loop spans 16 amino acids. The CDR3 region has the DNA TGCGCCAGCAGCCAACAGGGGACTAGCGGGTTAAATACGCAGTATTTT. Its protein is CASSQQGTSGLNTQYF.

This chain links TRBV30 with TRBJ2-7, with TRBD2 as a possible D gene (5 bases). The V end lost 0 bases, the J end lost 0 bases, and 6 bases lay between the germline ends. Germline V lookup: CDR1 GTSNPN, CDR2 SVGIG (reference sequence). The length of the CDR3 is 13 residues. CDR3 sequence reads: CAWSVEGSYEQYF. DNA for the CDR3: TGTGCCTGGAGTGTTGAGGGCTCCTACGAGCAGTACTTC.

Notes on this clone: The sample carries other DNA sequences with the same CDR3. J is TRBJ2-1 and V is TRBV11-2; 7 bases map to TRBD2. The CDR3 loop spans 15 amino acids. V gave up 5 bases and J gave up 2 bases; unmatched junction bases: 6. Germline lookup yields CDR1 SGHAT and CDR2 FQNNGV. The CDR3 here is CASSPDRGAYNEQFF. For the CDR3, the DNA is TGTGCCAGCAGCCCTGATCGGGGGGCCTACAATGAGCAGTTCTTC.

The chain recombines TRBV7-9 with TRBJ2-7, with D perhaps TRBD2 (7 bases). The germline gives CDR1 SEHNR, CDR2 FQNEAQ (reference sequence). The CDR3 is 15 residues long. The V and J ends lost 4 bases and 5 bases respectively, with 18 bases between them. Written as DNA, the CDR3 is TGTGCCAGCAGCTCGCCAATGGGGGGGCTCCACGAGCAGTACTTC. Its translation: CASSSPMGGLHEQYF.

The V and J genes are TRBV4-1 and TRBJ1-3; the match to TRBD1 covers 8 bases. The CDR3 covers 15 residues. Germline assignment: CDR1 MGHRA and CDR2 YSYEKL. The V segment lost 4 bases and the J segment 1 base; nucleotides outside the gene matches: 3. The CDR3 is CASSPWTGSGNTIYF. The DNA of the CDR3 is TGCGCCAGCAGCCCTTGGACAGGGTCTGGAAACACCATATATTTT.

This chain connects TRBV29-1 to TRBJ2-2, with D perhaps TRBD2 (6 bases). CDR3 length: 16 residues. Germline CDR1 SQVTM, CDR2 ANQGSEA. V lost 4 bases to trimming and J lost 0 bases, with 15 bases between them. Written as DNA, the CDR3 is TGCAGCGTTGGCGGGGAAGACTGGACGAACACCGGGGAGCTGTTTTTT. Translation gives CSVGGEDWTNTGELFF.

V is TRBV4-1 and J is TRBJ1-6, with TRBD1 identical over 10 bases. The CDR3 extends over 16 amino acids. V shed 5 bases and J 10 bases; nucleotides not matched to a gene: 11. CDR1 is MGHRA, CDR2 YSYEKL, per germline. The CDR3 nucleotides are TGCGCCAGCAGCGTGAGGGACAGGGGAGAATACTCACCCCTCCACTTT. This translates into CASSVRDRGEYSPLHF.

The chain links TRBV12-3 or TRBV12-4 to TRBJ2-7, with 8 nucleotides matching TRBD2. The CDR3 extends over 13 amino acids. The ends lost 6 bases at V and 3 bases at J; junction bases unmatched: 4. The CDR3: CASRAGTSYEQYF. CDR3 nucleotide sequence: TGTGCCAGCAGGGCCGGGACTAGCTACGAGCAGTACTTC.

This clone was counted many times. The chain couples TRBV21-1 to TRBJ2-7; the table assigns TRBD1, which was not confirmed against the DNA. TRBV21-1 corresponds to a pseudogene. The CDR3 length is 15 residues. The CDR3 loop reads CASNPPNRGSYEQYF. The CDR3 region has the DNA TGTGCCAGCAACCCCCCGAACAGGGGAAGCTACGAGCAGTACTTC.